Sequencing of this TCR beta chain was carried out in a study of identifying expanded T cells in peripheral blood. The assay was immunoSEQ multiplex PCR, and TCRdb's table has in-frame clones only and misses some. Counted here are fewer than 85,000 clones, over 75% occurring once; the ten biggest clones make up around 2.8%. No infections or other immune events were documented during collection. CDR3 size: 12 residues. CDR1 and CDR2 (germline): MDHEN, SYDVKM. Trimming cost V 5 bases and J 2 bases, with 7 bases left between them. The source is a person between 18 and 69 years old in good health. The rearrangement links TRBV28 to TRBJ2-7; D ambiguous. The sample taken for sequencing was blood. The chain's CDR3 is CASSPSPYEQYF. The CDR3 DNA follows: TGTGCCAGCAGTCCTAGTCCCTACGAGCAGTACTTC.